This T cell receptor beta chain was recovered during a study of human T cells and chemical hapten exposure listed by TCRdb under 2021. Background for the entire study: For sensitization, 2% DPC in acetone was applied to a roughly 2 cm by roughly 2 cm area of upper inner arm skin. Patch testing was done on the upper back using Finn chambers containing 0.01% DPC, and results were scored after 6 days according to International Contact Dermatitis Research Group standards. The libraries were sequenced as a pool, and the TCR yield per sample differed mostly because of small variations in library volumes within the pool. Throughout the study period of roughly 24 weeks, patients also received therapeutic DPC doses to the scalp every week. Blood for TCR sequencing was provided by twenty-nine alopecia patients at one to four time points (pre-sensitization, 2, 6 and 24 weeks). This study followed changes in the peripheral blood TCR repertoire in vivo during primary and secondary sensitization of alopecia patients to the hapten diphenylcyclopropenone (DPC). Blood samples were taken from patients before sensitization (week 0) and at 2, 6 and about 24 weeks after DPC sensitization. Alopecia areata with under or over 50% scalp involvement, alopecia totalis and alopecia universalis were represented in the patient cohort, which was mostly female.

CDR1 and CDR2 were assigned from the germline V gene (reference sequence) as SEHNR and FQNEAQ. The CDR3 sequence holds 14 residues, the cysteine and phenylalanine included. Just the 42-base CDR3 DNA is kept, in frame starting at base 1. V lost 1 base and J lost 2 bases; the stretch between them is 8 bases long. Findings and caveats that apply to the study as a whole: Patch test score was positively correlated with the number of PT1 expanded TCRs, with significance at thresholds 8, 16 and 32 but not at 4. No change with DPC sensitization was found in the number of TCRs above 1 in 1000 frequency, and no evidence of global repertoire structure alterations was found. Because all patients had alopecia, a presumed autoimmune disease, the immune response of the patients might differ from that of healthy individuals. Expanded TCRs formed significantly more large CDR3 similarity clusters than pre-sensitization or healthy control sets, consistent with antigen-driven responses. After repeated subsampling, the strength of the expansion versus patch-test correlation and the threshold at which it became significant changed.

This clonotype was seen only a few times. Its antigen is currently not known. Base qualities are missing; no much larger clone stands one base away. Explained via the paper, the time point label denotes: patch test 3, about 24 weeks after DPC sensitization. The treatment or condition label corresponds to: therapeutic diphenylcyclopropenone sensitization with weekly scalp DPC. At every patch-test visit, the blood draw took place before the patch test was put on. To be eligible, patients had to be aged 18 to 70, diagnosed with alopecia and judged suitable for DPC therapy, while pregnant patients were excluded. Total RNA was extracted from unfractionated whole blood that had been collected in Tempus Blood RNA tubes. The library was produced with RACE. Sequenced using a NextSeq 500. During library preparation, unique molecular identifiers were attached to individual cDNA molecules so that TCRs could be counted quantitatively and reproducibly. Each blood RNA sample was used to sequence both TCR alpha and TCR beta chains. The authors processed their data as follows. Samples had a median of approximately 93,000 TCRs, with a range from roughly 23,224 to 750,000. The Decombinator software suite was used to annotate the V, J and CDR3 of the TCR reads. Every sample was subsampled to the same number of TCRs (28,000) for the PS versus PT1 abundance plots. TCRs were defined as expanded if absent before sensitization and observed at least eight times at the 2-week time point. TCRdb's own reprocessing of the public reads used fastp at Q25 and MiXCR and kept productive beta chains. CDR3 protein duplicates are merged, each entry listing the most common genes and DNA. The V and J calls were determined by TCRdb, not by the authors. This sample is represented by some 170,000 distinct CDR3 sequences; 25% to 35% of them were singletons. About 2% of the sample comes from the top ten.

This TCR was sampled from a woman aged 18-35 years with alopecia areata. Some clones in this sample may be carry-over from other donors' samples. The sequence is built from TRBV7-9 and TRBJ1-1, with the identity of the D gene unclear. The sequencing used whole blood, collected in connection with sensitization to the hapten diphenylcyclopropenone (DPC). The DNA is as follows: TGTGCCAGCAGCTTAGGGAGCCTTAACACTGAAGCTTTCTTT. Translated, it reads CASSLGSLNTEAFF.